Listed here are 9 T cell receptor beta chains from one sample, sequenced in a study of breast tumors, draining lymph nodes, adjacent tissues. Using its own MiXCR run on the multiplex PCR reads, TCRdb lists one record per CDR3 protein. The table lists approximately 230,000 distinct CDR3 sequences, about 34% of them singletons. Samples came from axillary lymph nodes draining the breast cancer. Sequencing used axillary lymph node tissue. The receptor set was obtained from a female donor with breast cancer. Some clones in this sample may be carry-over from other donors' samples.

A remark on this clonotype: This could be a read error, since a much larger clone is one nucleotide away. This chain links TRBV13 with TRBJ2-1; 7 bases agree with TRBD1. CDR1 PRHDT and CDR2 FYEKMQ come from the germline V gene (reference sequence). The CDR3 length is 13 residues. V was clipped by 6 bases and J by 7 bases; unmatched bases: 6. CDR3 DNA sequence: TGTGCCAGCAGTCCTTCCAGGGGGAATGAGCAGTTCTTC. Amino acid sequence: CASSPSRGNEQFF.

This clonotype showed up many times. The genes are TRBV19 and TRBJ1-5; no definite D call. Trimming removed 5 bases at V and 0 bases at J, with 8 bases between. The CDR3 contains 14 residues. From germline, CDR1 is LNHDA and CDR2 SQIVND (reference sequence). This CDR3 is CASSGQFSNQPQHF. CDR3 bases: TGTGCCAGTAGTGGGCAGTTTAGCAATCAGCCCCAGCATTTT.

This rearrangement joins TRBV12-3 or TRBV12-4 to TRBJ1-3; no reliable D call. The ends were cut back, 1 base at V and 6 bases at J, with 13 bases in the middle. This CDR3 is 15 amino acids long. The CDR3 loop reads CASSLVAGAENTIYF. CDR3 DNA sequence: TGTGCCAGCAGTTTAGTAGCGGGAGCAGAAAACACCATATATTTT.

As for this clonotype: In this CDR3 the conserved last residue, phenylalanine or tryptophan, is missing, so a read error is likely. The chain couples TRBV7-9 to TRBJ2-1; D is uncertain. Germline lookup yields CDR1 SEHNR and CDR2 FQNEAQ (reference sequence). The length of the CDR3 is 14 residues. The CDR3, as DNA: TGTGCCGGCAGCTTAAGGCCACTATACAATGAGCAGTTCCTC. It specifies CAGSLRPLYNEQFL.

A few counts support this clonotype. A much larger clone sits a single nucleotide away, making a read error possible. In nucleotides, the CDR3 is TGTGCCAGCAGCTTAGGCGGGACAGGGTACGAAAACACCCTATATTTT. This sequence encodes CASSLGGTGYENTLYF. The rearrangement joins TRBV7-9 to TRBJ1-3; 9 bases map to TRBD1. This CDR3 has 16 amino acids. CDR1 is SEHNR, CDR2 FQNEAQ, per germline (reference sequence).

This clonotype was found many times. This rearrangement joins TRBV20-1 to TRBJ2-7, with D perhaps TRBD1 (5 bases). The CDR3 contains 16 residues. V was shortened by 3 bases and J by 0 bases, with 18 bases between the two germline ends. Looked up from germline, CDR1 is DFQATT and CDR2 is SNEGSKA (reference sequence). CDR3 in amino acids: CSASNSGLRNSYEQYF. DNA of the CDR3: TGCAGTGCTAGTAATTCAGGGCTGCGGAACTCCTACGAGCAGTACTTC.

This clonotype was picked up one time. This chain connects TRBV29-1 to TRBJ1-6, with no clear D. This CDR3 contains 12 residues. Germline V gene data show CDR1 as SQVTM and CDR2 as ANQGSEA. V lost 7 bases to trimming and J lost 13 bases, with 17 bases between them. CDR3 protein: CSAGPGISPLHF. CDR3 sequence (DNA): TGCAGCGCTGGCCCGGGCATTTCCCCCCTCCACTTT. Together with reference TRBV29-1 and TRBJ1-6, the CDR3 gives the full variable domain: SAVISQKPSRDICQRGTSLTIQCQVDSQVTMMFWYRQQPGQSLTLIATANQGSEATYESGFVIDKFPISRPNLTFSTLTVSNMSPEDSSIYLCSAGPGISPLHFGNGTRLTVT.

The chain links TRBV7-9 to TRBJ2-3, with D perhaps matching TRBD1 or TRBD2 (5 bases each). Trimming stripped 1 base from V and 4 bases from J, with 9 bases between. This CDR3 has 14 amino acids. Germline V gene data show CDR1 as SEHNR and CDR2 as FQNEAQ (reference sequence). CDR3 sequence reads: CASSLGMGADTQYF. CDR3 DNA: TGTGCCAGCAGCTTAGGGATGGGGGCAGATACGCAGTATTTT.

This clonotype was observed at least ten times. V is TRBV19 and J is TRBJ2-1; the match to TRBD1 covers 9 bases. V lost 5 bases, J lost 8 bases, and 10 bases stayed unmatched. CDR1 is LNHDA and CDR2 is SQIVND in the germline V gene (reference sequence). CDR3 length: 15 amino acids. The CDR3 DNA reads TGTGCCAGTAGTCCAACCGGACAGGGGTTCCATGAGCAGTTCTTC. This codes for CASSPTGQGFHEQFF.